This T cell receptor beta chain is from a study of T cell repertoires in cytomegalovirus infection. Study-level information: Matching HLA type, along with CMV infection, was indicated by public TCR beta signatures.

TCRdb passed the reads through MiXCR, listing each CDR3 protein once. This table has 200,000 to 300,000 distinct CDR3 sequences, about 13% appearing once. Germline V lookup: CDR1 DFQATT, CDR2 SNEGSKA (reference sequence). The CDR3 consists of 12 residues. Study conclusions and caveats: Carriers of CMV and the relevant HLA type were discriminated by public TCR beta frequency. HLA-C-restricted CMV clonotypes gave the most frequent clonotype in two of eight donors.

This clonotype has a count of ten or more. Its target is not known. A read error may account for a junction end that differs from germline. The V call is TRBV20-1, the J call TRBJ2-4; tentative D call: TRBD2 (5 bases). The sample consisted of PBMCs. The TCR comes from a human donor in good health (CMV status not recorded). Some clones in this sample may be carry-over from other donors' samples. The DNA for the CDR3 is TGCAGTGCTAGTCATAGCAGCGGTACTAGTCGCTTC. This sequence encodes CSASHSSGTSRF.